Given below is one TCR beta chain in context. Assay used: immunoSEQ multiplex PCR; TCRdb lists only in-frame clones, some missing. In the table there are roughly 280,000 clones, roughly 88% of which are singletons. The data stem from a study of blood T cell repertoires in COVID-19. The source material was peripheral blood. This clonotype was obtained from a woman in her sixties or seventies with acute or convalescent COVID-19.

CDR3 region: CASSLRFAGTGVDEQYF. DNA for the CDR3: TGTGCCAGCAGCTTACGGTTCGCCGGGACAGGGGTCGACGAGCAGTACTTC. J is TRBJ2-7 and V is TRBV5-4; 10 bases agree with TRBD1. The V gene end was trimmed by 2 bases and the J gene end by 5 bases; junction bases not matched to a gene: 13. The germline CDR1 and CDR2 sequences are SGHNT and YYREEE (reference sequence). The CDR3 totals 17 residues.